Presented here are 14 T cell receptor beta chains from one specimen sequenced in a study of CD8 T cells in Susac syndrome. Reverse transcription of roughly 0.5 to 1 ug RNA used random hexamers. In TCRdb, the immunoSEQ multiplex PCR reads were re-called with MiXCR into one record per CDR3 protein. The sample has some 200,000 distinct CDR3 sequences, less than 95% seen once. Sequenced: CD4+ T cells from PBMCs. The receptors here all came from a human donor in good health.

CDR3 in DNA: TGTGCCAGCAGCCAATCCTCACTAGCGGGAAACGACAATGAGCAGTTCTTC. Translating it yields CASSQSSLAGNDNEQFF. The chain carries TRBV4-2 and TRBJ2-1; TRBD2 matches at 10 bases. The CDR3 runs to 17 residues. V lost 2 bases to trimming and J lost 5 bases; unmatched junction nucleotides: 9. Germline loops: CDR1 LGHNA, CDR2 YNFKEQ.

The chain uses TRBV29-1 and TRBJ2-5; D unresolved. In germline, CDR1 is SQVTM, CDR2 ANQGSEA. The CDR3 contains 12 residues. The V and J ends lost 0 bases and 5 bases respectively, with 7 bases between them. The DNA for the CDR3 is TGCAGCGTTGAAGACAGATCCGAGACCCAGTACTTC. This translates into CSVEDRSETQYF.

This chain uses TRBV27 with TRBJ2-3; maybe TRBD2 (5 bases). Trimming cost V 2 bases and J 4 bases, with 13 bases left between them. The CDR3 extends over 15 amino acids. Germline CDR1 MNHEY, CDR2 SMNVEV (reference sequence). The CDR3 protein is CASSLEGRDADTQYF. The CDR3 DNA sequence: TGTGCCAGCAGTTTAGAGGGAAGAGACGCAGATACGCAGTATTTT.

The chain is built from TRBV4-2 and TRBJ1-5; 7 bases match TRBD1. Germline trimming cut 3 bases from V and 1 base from J; bases unmatched to any gene: 0. CDR3 length: 14 amino acids. Germline-derived CDR1 and CDR2 are LGHNA and YNFKEQ. In DNA, the CDR3 is TGTGCCAGCAGCCAGACAGGGAGCAATCAGCCCCAGCATTTT. Its translation: CASSQTGSNQPQHF.

The chain is built from TRBV18 and TRBJ2-1; 7 nucleotides line up with TRBD2. This CDR3 has 16 residues. With V trimmed by 2 bases and J by 9 bases, 13 bases remained unmatched. Germline V gene data show CDR1 as KGHSH and CDR2 as LQKENI. The CDR3 coding sequence is TGTGCCAGCTCACCATTCTCGGTCGGACTAGTGAGTGAGCAGTTCTTC. This sequence encodes CASSPFSVGLVSEQFF. Based on the CDR3 plus reference TRBV18 and TRBJ2-1, the full variable domain is NAGVMQNPRHLVRRRGQEARLRCSPMKGHSHVYWYRQLPEEGLKFMVYLQKENIIDESGMPKERFSAEFPKEGPSILRIQQVVRGDSAAYFCASSPFSVGLVSEQFFGPGTRLTVL.

The gene calls are TRBV4-1 and TRBJ1-3; no firm D call. Between the trimmed V and J ends, which lost 8 bases and 0 bases, there was a span of 8 bases. Per germline, CDR1 MGHRA and CDR2 YSYEKL. This CDR3 contains 13 residues. The chain's CDR3 is CASGEASGNTIYF. In DNA, the CDR3 is TGCGCCAGCGGGGAGGCCTCTGGAAACACCATATATTTT.

V and J are TRBV30 and TRBJ2-3; TRBD1 matches 10 bases. The CDR3 has 14 amino acids. V dropped 0 bases and J dropped 7; count of bases not matched to a gene: 4. The germline CDR1 and CDR2 sequences are GTSNPN and SVGIG (reference sequence). CDR3 bases: TGTGCCTGGAGTGTGGGGACAGGGGCAAATACGCAGTATTTT. It encodes CAWSVGTGANTQYF.

This rearrangement joins TRBV30 to TRBJ1-1; D possibly corresponds to TRBD1 (5 bases). V shed 2 bases and J shed 3 bases, with 10 bases lying between them. The CDR3 totals 13 residues. The V gene's germline CDR1 is GTSNPN and CDR2 SVGIG (reference sequence). The CDR3 DNA reads TGTGCCTGGAGTAAGGGGAGGGACACTGAAGCTTTCTTT. Its protein product is CAWSKGRDTEAFF.

J is TRBJ2-1 and V is TRBV12-3 or TRBV12-4; TRBD1 matches at 10 bases. The length of the CDR3 is 14 residues. V lost 3 bases and J lost 6; bases outside the gene matches: 2. CDR3 amino acids: CASSLGTGANEQFF. For the CDR3, the DNA is TGTGCCAGCAGTTTGGGGACAGGGGCCAATGAGCAGTTCTTC.

The chain uses TRBV6-4 and TRBJ2-3; maybe TRBD2 (6 bases). CDR3 size: 13 residues. Germline V CDR1 and CDR2: MRHNA, SNTAGT. Trimming stripped 6 bases from V and 7 bases from J, with 14 bases between. The CDR3 loop reads CASSSRLDHTQYF. In nucleotides, the CDR3 is TGTGCCAGCAGCTCCAGACTAGATCATACGCAGTATTTT.

The chain couples TRBV5-6 to TRBJ2-4; D is perhaps TRBD2 (6 bases). CDR1 and CDR2 from the germline V gene are SGHDT and YYEEEE. The CDR3 is made up of 14 amino acids. Trimming took 0 bases from V and 7 from J, leaving 11 bases between them. This chain's CDR3 is CASSLGTTRNIQYF. CDR3 sequence (DNA): TGTGCCAGCAGCTTGGGGACTACTAGGAACATTCAGTACTTC.

The V gene is TRBV29-1, the J gene TRBJ1-1; D remains ambiguous. Germline V lookup: CDR1 SQVTM, CDR2 ANQGSEA. The CDR3 has 13 residues. Trimming took 2 bases from V and 6 from J, leaving 13 bases between them. The CDR3 nucleotides read TGCAGCGTTGAACCTAGGAGGTGGGCTGAAGCTTTCTTT. This gives the protein CSVEPRRWAEAFF.

The chain combines TRBV5-1 with TRBJ2-1, with TRBD2 identical over 9 bases. V lost 4 bases and J lost 8; bases outside the gene matches: 10. The CDR3 has 15 residues. Germline V lookup: CDR1 SGHRS, CDR2 YFSETQ. The CDR3 loop reads CASSPTGTSLHEQFF. CDR3 DNA sequence: TGCGCCAGCAGCCCCACCGGGACTAGCTTGCATGAGCAGTTCTTC.

The chain has TRBV20-1 and TRBJ2-5, with 8 bases lining up with TRBD2. Per germline, CDR1 DFQATT and CDR2 SNEGSKA (reference sequence). This CDR3 region has 13 residues. Trimming removed 5 bases from V and 6 bases from J; junction bases left unmatched: 8. DNA of the CDR3: TGCAGTGCTGAGACTAGCGCTGGAAAGACCCAGTACTTC. Residues: CSAETSAGKTQYF.